The clone carrying this T cell receptor (beta chain) was seen ten or more times. Its antigen remains unknown. This sample stems from a study of early T cells in non-severe SARS-CoV-2 infection. Study in general: Chains from this unsorted whole-blood bulk RNA could not be paired.

Unique molecular identifiers were added to individual cDNA molecules. TCRdb re-analysed the 5' RACE reads in MiXCR, keeping a single row per CDR3 protein. Of 25,000 to 35,000 distinct CDR3 sequences in the sample, roughly 5% were seen once. Study-level results: There was a bias toward anti-spike CD8 responses in VDJdb matching, which missed private and CD4 specificities.

Germline assignment: CDR1 SQVTM and CDR2 ANQGSEA. Trimming removed 6 bases from V and 5 bases from J; junction bases left unmatched: 8. The CDR3 consists of 13 residues. V and J are TRBV29-1 and TRBJ2-7; the match to TRBD2 covers 9 bases. Specimen: whole blood. The sequence came from an adult who was a healthcare worker with PCR-confirmed SARS-CoV-2 infection or an uninfected control (not recorded which). The CDR3 reads CSVLAGLANEQYF. The CDR3 nucleotides are TGCAGCGTGCTTGCGGGACTAGCTAACGAGCAGTACTTC.